The rows below give T cell receptor beta chains drawn from one sample of a study of blood T cell repertoires in COVID-19. Profiled with immunoSEQ multiplex PCR; TCRdb holds only in-frame clones, not every one. The table lists nearly 65,000 clones, around 80% of them singletons. Sequenced sample: peripheral blood. Source of these receptors: a human donor in a cohort sampled during active COVID-19. Each CDR3 is given with its conserved first and last residue. The D gene is left open where the match is weak. A clone size is listed for some rows: how often the clone was seen (once, few, many), or a class if it is expanded.

v_gene	abundance	j_gene	d_gene	CDR3aa	CDR3nt
TRBV28	.	TRBJ1-1	.	CASSLFGGRPEAFF	TGTGCCAGCAGTTTATTCGGGGGGCGGCCTGAAGCTTTCTTT
TRBV5-6	.	TRBJ2-2	TRBD2	CASSSPSGGYIGELFF	TGTGCCAGCAGCTCCCCTAGCGGGGGATATATCGGGGAGCTGTTTTTT
TRBV24-1	.	TRBJ2-7	.	CATSPQQAGAYEQYF	TGTGCCACCTCCCCGCAACAGGCTGGGGCCTACGAGCAGTACTTC
TRBV7-9	.	TRBJ2-1	.	CASSLKEGSSYNEQFF	TGTGCCAGCAGCTTAAAGGAGGGCAGCTCCTACAATGAGCAGTTCTTC
TRBV24-1	.	TRBJ2-1	TRBD2	CATSVGGGASNEQFF	TGTGCCACCAGTGTCGGCGGGGGGGCTTCCAATGAGCAGTTCTTC
TRBV9	.	TRBJ2-6	.	CASSVPGSGANVLTF	TGTGCCAGCAGCGTTCCGGGCTCTGGGGCCAACGTCCTGACTTTC
TRBV3-1/TRBV3-2	.	TRBJ2-7	.	CASSQSPGEQYF	TGTGCCAGCAGCCAATCTCCAGGCGAGCAGTACTTC
TRBV2	few	TRBJ1-6	.	CASSDTGYNSPLHF	TGTGCCAGCAGTGACACGGGGTATAATTCACCCCTCCACTTT
TRBV29-1	.	TRBJ2-7	.	CSVRQGSYEQYF	TGCAGCGTCCGACAAGGCTCCTACGAGCAGTACTTC
TRBV6-5	.	TRBJ1-5	.	CASGQDSNQPQHF	TGTGCCAGCGGGCAGGATAGCAATCAGCCCCAGCATTTT
TRBV13	.	TRBJ2-7	.	CASSLGRRVVGSEQYF	TGTGCCAGCAGCTTAGGTCGCAGGGTGGTAGGTTCCGAGCAGTACTTC
TRBV6-2/TRBV6-3	.	TRBJ1-5	.	CASSYQYDSGNQPQHF	TGTGCCAGCAGTTACCAATATGACAGTGGCAATCAGCCCCAGCATTTT
TRBV24-1	.	TRBJ1-2	.	CATSSPYGYTF	TGTGCCACCAGTTCTCCCTATGGCTACACCTTC
TRBV6-5	.	TRBJ2-6	.	CASSYGGPPGANVLTF	TGTGCCAGCAGTTACGGCGGCCCGCCTGGGGCCAACGTCCTGACTTTC
TRBV14	.	TRBJ2-1	.	CASSQGLADEQFF	TGTGCCAGCAGCCAGGGACTGGCCGATGAGCAGTTCTTC
TRBV5-4	once	TRBJ1-1	TRBD1	CASSPGQGKTEAFF	TGTGCCAGCAGCCCCGGACAGGGGAAGACTGAAGCTTTCTTT
TRBV6-6	.	TRBJ1-1	.	CASSPLGLVGVPDTEAFF	TGTGCCAGCAGTCCCCTAGGTTTAGTAGGAGTTCCCGACACTGAAGCTTTCTTT
TRBV28	.	TRBJ2-7	TRBD2	CASSYPLGTSGRSYEQYF	TGTGCCAGCAGTTATCCCTTAGGGACTAGCGGGAGGTCCTACGAGCAGTACTTC
TRBV10-3	.	TRBJ1-4	TRBD1	CAISPGQGSEKLFF	TGTGCCATCAGTCCGGGACAGGGGTCTGAAAAACTGTTTTTT
TRBV9	.	TRBJ2-2	.	CASSVGRANTGELFF	TGTGCCAGCAGCGTAGGGAGGGCCAACACCGGGGAGCTGTTTTTT
TRBV28	.	TRBJ2-7	.	CASSSLDSPSYEQYF	TGTGCCAGCAGTTCCTTAGACAGTCCCTCCTACGAGCAGTACTTC
TRBV6-2/TRBV6-3	.	TRBJ2-7	TRBD1	CASSYTDRGEQYF	TGTGCCAGCAGTTACACTGACAGGGGTGAGCAGTACTTC
TRBV5-8	.	TRBJ1-6	TRBD1	CASTRYPTGDNSPLHF	TGTGCCAGCACCCGCTATCCGACAGGGGATAATTCACCCCTCCACTTT
TRBV7-2	.	TRBJ2-2	.	CASGYRDNTGELFF	TGTGCCAGCGGCTACAGAGATAACACCGGGGAGCTGTTTTTT